One and the same sample provided the 15 T cell receptor beta chains below, sequenced in a study of T-cell memory formation after mild COVID-19. TCRdb fed the 5' RACE reads into MiXCR, producing one record per CDR3 protein. The sample comprises a few hundred thousand distinct CDR3 sequences, 15% to 20% of which are singletons, and 20% to 25% rests with the top ten. The sample consisted of PBMCs or a T cell subset sorted from them (not recorded which). The source is a man aged 18 to 30 who had mild COVID-19 (a few samples of this study predate the infection). Cell type and time point are not known.

This clonotype was seen a few times. The rearrangement joins TRBV4-1 to TRBJ2-1; 8 bases are shared with TRBD1. The CDR3 length is 17 residues. Germline loops: CDR1 MGHRA, CDR2 YSYEKL. After removal of 4 bases from V and 0 bases from J, the junction contained 8 bases not matched to a gene. CDR3 loop: CASSRKTGGSSYNEQFF. The CDR3 DNA reads as TGCGCCAGCAGCCGAAAAACAGGGGGTAGCTCCTACAATGAGCAGTTCTTC.

The chain joins TRBV6-5 to TRBJ1-2, with D unresolved. Per germline, CDR1 MNHEY and CDR2 SVGAGI. The CDR3 covers 11 residues. Trimming took off 2 bases at V and 8 bases at J, with 6 bases between the two ends. Written as DNA, the CDR3 is TGTGCCAGCAGTTACCGAGGGGGCTACACCTTC. Its translation: CASSYRGGYTF.

This clonotype was counted only a few times. This rearrangement joins TRBV12-3 or TRBV12-4 to TRBJ2-2; the match to TRBD1 covers 10 bases. Losses at the gene ends were 7 bases for V and 4 bases for J; bases not matched to a gene: 6. This CDR3 spans 15 amino acids. The CDR3 DNA sequence: TGTGCCAGCAACCCGACAGGGGGCTTCACCGGGGAGCTGTTTTTT. As protein: CASNPTGGFTGELFF.

This clonotype was observed a few times. The V and J genes are TRBV5-1 and TRBJ1-2; D may be TRBD1 (5 bases). Trimming removed 4 bases at V and 0 bases at J, with 13 bases between. CDR3 length: 15 residues. Germline V gene data show CDR1 as SGHRS and CDR2 as YFSETQ. The CDR3 reads CASSPRDASNYGYTF. DNA for the CDR3: TGCGCCAGCAGCCCCCGGGACGCCTCTAACTATGGCTACACCTTC.

This clonotype turned up a few times. This chain connects TRBV7-2 to TRBJ2-5; 7 bases match TRBD1. The CDR3 loop spans 14 amino acids. J lost 3 bases, V lost 5 bases, and 6 bases had no gene match. Germline CDR1 SGHTA, CDR2 FQGNSA. The CDR3 region is CASSQGQSKETQYF. The CDR3 DNA sequence: TGTGCCAGCAGCCAGGGACAGAGTAAAGAGACCCAGTACTTC.

This clonotype was detected ten times or more. V is TRBV7-9 and J is TRBJ2-5; D might be TRBD2 (6 bases). Trimming stripped 0 bases from V and 4 bases from J, with 12 bases between. The CDR3 runs 15 residues. The germline V gene encodes CDR1 SEHNR and CDR2 FQNEAQ (reference sequence). The CDR3 spells CASSLASLGGETQYF. DNA for the CDR3: TGTGCCAGCAGCTTAGCGTCACTGGGGGGAGAGACCCAGTACTTC.

This rearrangement joins TRBV6-2 or TRBV6-3 to TRBJ1-2, with 7 bases identical to TRBD1. V lost 5 bases, J lost 2 bases, and 8 bases stayed unmatched. Germline-derived CDR1 and CDR2 are MNHEY and SVGEGT. CDR3 size: 15 residues. In DNA, the CDR3 is TGTGCCAGCAGTCAGTACAGGGGAATGAACTATGGCTACACCTTC. This encodes CASSQYRGMNYGYTF.

This clonotype has only a few counts. The rearrangement links TRBV28 to TRBJ1-3, with unresolved D. The CDR3 has 14 amino acids. With 4 bases removed from V and 3 bases from J, the gap between germline ends came to 10 bases. Germline V gives CDR1 MDHEN, CDR2 SYDVKM. The CDR3 coding sequence is TGTGCCAGCAGTTCGAGGGCCCTTGGAAACACCATATATTTT. It specifies CASSSRALGNTIYF.

The rearrangement joins TRBV4-3 to TRBJ2-2, with D uncertain. The V gene lost 4 bases and the J gene lost 1 base, with 13 bases spanning the gap. This CDR3 contains 16 residues. Germline V lookup: CDR1 LGHNA, CDR2 YSLEER. CDR3 region: CASSLLRRLNTGELFF. CDR3 in DNA: TGCGCCAGCAGCCTCTTACGACGACTGAACACCGGGGAGCTGTTTTTT.

Ten or more counts support this clonotype. This chain links TRBV12-3 or TRBV12-4 with TRBJ2-1; 9 bases align to TRBD1. This CDR3 contains 13 residues. Unmatched junction bases numbered 12, after V lost 8 bases and J lost 13 bases. The CDR3 DNA sequence: TGTGCCAGCGAAAACCGGGACAGGGCCCACCAGTTCTTC. Translating gives CASENRDRAHQFF.

At least ten counts were recorded for this clonotype. This chain uses TRBV12-3 or TRBV12-4 with TRBJ2-3, with D tentatively TRBD2 (5 bases). The V gene lost 6 bases and the J gene lost 6 bases, with 19 bases spanning the gap. The CDR3 loop spans 15 amino acids. CDR3: CASRRIRASGDTQYF. In DNA form, the CDR3 reads TGTGCCAGCAGGAGGATCCGGGCCTCGGGGGATACGCAGTATTTT.

There are a few counts of this clonotype. The gene calls are TRBV7-3 and TRBJ2-3; D is ambiguous. The CDR3 is made up of 13 amino acids. V was pared by 2 bases and J by 4 bases, with 7 bases between. CDR1 is SGHTA and CDR2 is FQGTGA in the germline V gene. The CDR3 loop reads CASSLLHSDTQYF. CDR3 nucleotides: TGTGCCAGCAGCTTACTTCACTCAGATACGCAGTATTTT. Full variable domain (rest looked up from reference TRBV7-3 and TRBJ2-3): GAGVSQTPSNKVTEKGKYVELRCDPISGHTALYWYRQSLGQGPEFLIYFQGTGAADDSGLPNDRFFAVRPEGSVSTLKIQRTERGDSAVYLCASSLLHSDTQYFGPGTRLTVL.

A remark on this clonotype: The limits of the CDR3 on the DNA are not certain, so only TCRdb's listed CDR3 is given. The rearrangement joins TRBV12-3 or TRBV12-4 to TRBJ2-2; the table gives TRBD1 as D, unverified against the DNA. The CDR3 sequence runs 14 residues, both termini included. CDR3 amino acids: CASREGVTPGSCFF.

This rearrangement joins TRBV19 to TRBJ2-1; maybe TRBD1 (5 bases). Deletions cut 4 bases from V and 0 bases from J, with 13 bases between. Germline-derived CDR1 and CDR2 are LNHDA and SQIVND (reference sequence). This CDR3 has 16 residues. In nucleotides, the CDR3 is TGTGCCAGTAGTACCCGGACACGCAGCTCCTACAATGAGCAGTTCTTC. This translates into CASSTRTRSSYNEQFF.

This clonotype was found a few times. The chain couples TRBV5-1 to TRBJ2-5; 10 bases are a match to TRBD2. This CDR3 is built from 17 residues. From germline, CDR1 is SGHRS and CDR2 YFSETQ. The trim removed 0 bases at V and 4 bases at J, leaving 9 bases unmatched. CDR3 in DNA: TGCGCCAGCAGCTTGGGGGCGACTAGCGGGTCCATAGAGACCCAGTACTTC. Protein: CASSLGATSGSIETQYF. Looking up the rest from reference TRBV5-1 and TRBJ2-5 gives the full variable domain: KAGVTQTPRYLIKTRGQQVTLSCSPISGHRSVSWYQQTPGQGLQFLFEYFSETQRNKGNFPGRFSGRQFSNSRSEMNVSTLELGDSALYLCASSLGATSGSIETQYFGPGTRLLVL.